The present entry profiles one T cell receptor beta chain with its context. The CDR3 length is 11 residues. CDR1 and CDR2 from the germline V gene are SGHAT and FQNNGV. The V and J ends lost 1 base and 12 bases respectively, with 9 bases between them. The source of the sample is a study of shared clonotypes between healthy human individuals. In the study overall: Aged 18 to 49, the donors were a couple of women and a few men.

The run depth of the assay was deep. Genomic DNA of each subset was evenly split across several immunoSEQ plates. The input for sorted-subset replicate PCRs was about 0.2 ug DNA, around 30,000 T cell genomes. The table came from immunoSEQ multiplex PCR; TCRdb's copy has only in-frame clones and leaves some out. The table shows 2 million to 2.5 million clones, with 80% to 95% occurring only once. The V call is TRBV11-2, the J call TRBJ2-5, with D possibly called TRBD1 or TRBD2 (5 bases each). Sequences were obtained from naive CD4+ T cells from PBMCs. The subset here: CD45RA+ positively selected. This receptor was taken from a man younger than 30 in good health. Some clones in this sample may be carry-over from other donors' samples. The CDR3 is CASSLVGPEYF. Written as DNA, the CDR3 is TGTGCCAGCAGCTTAGTGGGACCGGAGTACTTC.